This is a list of T cell receptor beta chains from one sample in a study of cytomegalovirus exposure and HLA in healthy donors. Measured with immunoSEQ multiplex PCR; TCRdb has only the in-frame clones, and not every one. The table records under 200,000 clones, roughly 80% of them present only once. Sequencing was carried out using PBMCs. The receptor source for this set is a man aged 50-59 years in good health and CMV-seropositive. Each CDR3 is given with its conserved first and last residue. A D gene is named only where the DNA matches it firmly. The size entry is marked missing in some rows and otherwise reads once, few, many or a size class.

>-|TRBJ2-2|-|TRBV4-1
CASSQQGRELFF
TGCGCCAGCAGCCAACAGGGCCGGGAGCTGTTTTTT
>-|TRBJ1-2|TRBD1|TRBV28
CASSPGQADLYGYTF
TGTGCCAGCAGTCCGGGACAGGCGGACCTCTATGGCTACACCTTC
>-|TRBJ2-1|-|TRBV25-1
CASSDPAGLYNEQFF
TGTGCCAGCAGTGATCCAGCGGGCCTCTACAATGAGCAGTTCTTC
>few|TRBJ2-2|-|TRBV2
CASSASETGELFF
TGTGCCAGCAGTGCGTCGGAGACCGGGGAGCTGTTTTTT
>-|TRBJ1-5|-|TRBV2
CASSGGKSNQPQHF
TGTGCCAGCAGTGGAGGGAAAAGCAATCAGCCCCAGCATTTT
>once|TRBJ2-3|-|TRBV4-1
CASSQSGPGETWVKDTQYF
TGCGCCAGCAGCCAAAGCGGGCCTGGCGAGACCTGGGTGAAAGATACGCAGTATTTT
>-|TRBJ1-3|TRBD1|TRBV7-8
CASSTSRDRVNTIYF
TGTGCCAGCAGCACTAGCCGGGACAGGGTCAACACCATATATTTT
>-|TRBJ1-3|-|TRBV6-5
CASTLGGGGNTIYF
TGTGCCAGCACCCTCGGGGGAGGTGGAAACACCATATATTTT
>-|TRBJ1-1|-|TRBV7-9
CASSLGSQPAGFF
TGTGCCAGCAGCTTAGGTTCCCAGCCCGCGGGGTTCTTT
>-|TRBJ1-1|-|TRBV18
CATSTSQRNTEAFF
TGTGCCACCTCCACCTCACAGAGGAACACTGAAGCTTTCTTT
>-|TRBJ1-2|TRBD1|TRBV18
CASSTGVGYTF
TGTGCCAGCTCGACAGGGGTTGGCTACACCTTC
>-|TRBJ1-2|-|TRBV28
CASSSTGANYGYTF
TGTGCCAGCAGTTCCACAGGAGCTAACTATGGCTACACCTTC
>-|TRBJ1-4|-|TRBV7-9
CASSLNGAGEKLFF
TGTGCCAGCAGCTTGAACGGGGCGGGGGAAAAACTGTTTTTT
>-|TRBJ2-7|TRBD2|TRBV14
CASSQGWGGPSYEQYF
TGTGCCAGCAGCCAAGGGTGGGGAGGGCCCTCCTACGAGCAGTACTTC
>-|TRBJ2-2|-|TRBV9
CASSVSYTGELFF
TGTGCCAGCAGCGTATCGTACACCGGGGAGCTGTTTTTT
>-|TRBJ1-5|TRBD1|TRBV28
CASSFRQGENQPQHF
TGTGCCAGCAGTTTCCGACAGGGTGAGAATCAGCCCCAGCATTTT
>-|TRBJ2-5|TRBD2|TRBV7-3
CASSYMGGGTFPQYF
TGTGCCAGCAGCTACATGGGGGGAGGGACTTTTCCCCAGTACTTC
>-|TRBJ2-7|-|TRBV11-1
CASSLDGGVEQYF
TGTGCCAGCAGCTTAGACGGAGGGGTTGAGCAGTACTTC
>-|TRBJ1-2|-|TRBV7-9
CASSLDRSLGYTF
TGTGCCAGCAGCTTAGACAGGAGTCTGGGCTACACCTTC
>-|TRBJ2-7|TRBD1|TRBV10-3
CAISEPGQGLYEQYF
TGTGCCATCAGTGAGCCCGGACAGGGTCTCTACGAGCAGTACTTC
>-|TRBJ2-1|TRBD2|TRBV14
CASSRNRAAGGLNEQFF
TGTGCCAGCAGCCGGAACCGAGCAGCGGGGGGGCTCAATGAGCAGTTCTTC
>-|TRBJ2-7|TRBD2|TRBV30
CAWSPTSFGTSNEQYF
TGTGCCTGGAGTCCCACCTCCTTCGGGACTAGTAACGAGCAGTACTTC
>-|TRBJ1-6|-|TRBV21-1
CASSPSTGCWSPLHF
TGTGCCAGCAGCCCCTCGACAGGTTGTTGGTCACCCCTCCACTTT
>few|TRBJ1-1|-|TRBV28
CASSLVEGGEAFF
TGTGCCAGCAGTTTAGTCGAGGGAGGTGAAGCTTTCTTT
>-|TRBJ2-5|TRBD1|TRBV18
CASSAGQAIQETQYF
TGTGCCAGCTCTGCTGGACAGGCAATACAAGAGACCCAGTACTTC
>-|TRBJ1-5|-|TRBV6-1
CASSEGRQNNQPQHF
TGTGCCAGCAGTGAAGGAAGACAGAACAATCAGCCCCAGCATTTT
>-|TRBJ2-7|-|TRBV7-9
CASSLVDSTYEQYF
TGTGCCAGCAGCTTAGTGGACTCCACCTACGAGCAGTACTTC
>few|TRBJ2-7|-|TRBV7-9
CASSPRRDHEQYF
TGTGCCAGCAGCCCTCGGCGGGACCACGAGCAGTACTTC
>-|TRBJ2-7|TRBD2|TRBV4-1
CASRPLTSGGRYEQYF
TGCGCCAGCAGACCTCTGACTAGCGGGGGGCGATACGAGCAGTACTTC
>-|TRBJ2-1|TRBD2|TRBV5-4
CASSRPTSGNNEQFF
TGTGCCAGCAGCCGCCCTACTAGCGGGAACAATGAGCAGTTCTTC
>-|TRBJ1-2|-|TRBV30
CAWKVHRANYGYTF
TGTGCCTGGAAAGTGCACAGGGCAAACTATGGCTACACCTTC
>once|TRBJ2-1|TRBD2|TRBV6-5
CASSSGRGGHNEQFF
TGTGCCAGCAGTTCGGGGCGGGGGGGTCACAATGAGCAGTTCTTC
>-|TRBJ1-1|-|TRBV5-1
CASSSQSGDYTEAFF
TGCGCCAGCAGCTCCCAGTCCGGGGATTACACTGAAGCTTTCTTT
>-|TRBJ2-3|TRBD2|TRBV19
CASSTGLAGGPRF
TGTGCCAGTAGTACGGGACTAGCGGGAGGGCCCCGCTTT
>-|TRBJ1-4|TRBD1|TRBV5-1
CASSRDSSNEKLFF
TGCGCCAGCAGCCGGGACAGTTCTAATGAAAAACTGTTTTTT
>once|TRBJ2-7|TRBD2|TRBV10-3
CAISDWTSGSYEQYF
TGTGCCATCAGCGACTGGACTAGCGGGTCCTACGAGCAGTACTTC
>-|TRBJ1-2|TRBD1|TRBV28
CASSNTGGGNGYTF
TGTGCCAGCAGCAACACAGGGGGGGGCAATGGCTACACCTTC
>-|TRBJ2-3|-|TRBV6-5
CASSYVGARHTDTQYF
TGTGCCAGCAGTTACGTAGGCGCGCGACACACAGATACGCAGTATTTT
>-|TRBJ2-1|TRBD2|TRBV5-1
CASGNLAGGEQFF
TGCGCCAGCGGTAACCTAGCGGGAGGTGAGCAGTTCTTC
>-|TRBJ2-7|TRBD2|TRBV27
CATSREVSYEQYF
TGTGCCACATCCCGGGAGGTCTCCTACGAGCAGTACTTC
>-|TRBJ2-1|-|TRBV9
CASWLEGGGKQFF
TGTGCCAGCTGGTTGGAAGGGGGTGGAAAGCAATTCTTC
>-|TRBJ2-2|TRBD2|TRBV5-4
CASSPGGRTGELFF
TGTGCCAGCAGCCCGGGGGGGCGGACCGGGGAGCTGTTTTTT
>-|TRBJ2-3|-|TRBV2
CASSAGRSDTQYF
TGTGCCAGCAGTGCCGGCAGGTCCGATACGCAGTATTTT
>few|TRBJ2-5|-|TRBV18
CASSISDSQETQYF
TGTGCCAGCTCGATATCGGACAGCCAAGAGACCCAGTACTTC
>few|TRBJ2-5|-|TRBV28
CASSLASRSETQYF
TGTGCCAGCAGTCTCGCTAGCCGGTCCGAGACCCAGTACTTC
>-|TRBJ1-2|-|TRBV7-3
CASSAGGYTF
TGTGCCAGCAGCGCGGGTGGCTACACCTTC
>-|TRBJ2-3|TRBD2|TRBV5-1
CASSSQRGFTDTQYF
TGCGCCAGCAGCTCCCAGCGGGGCTTCACAGATACGCAGTATTTT
>-|TRBJ2-3|-|TRBV28
CASSSNRQYTDTQYF
TGTGCCAGCAGTTCAAACAGACAATACACAGATACGCAGTATTTT
>few|TRBJ2-3|TRBD1|TRBV7-2
CASSSQGARRDTQYF
TGTGCCAGCAGCTCACAGGGGGCGCGGAGAGATACGCAGTATTTT
>once|TRBJ2-1|-|TRBV30
CAWSVGHPGVEQFF
TGTGCCTGGAGTGTCGGACACCCAGGGGTTGAGCAGTTCTTC
>-|TRBJ2-5|-|TRBV19
CATRQSSGTQYF
TGTGCCACCCGACAGTCCTCAGGGACCCAGTACTTC
>-|TRBJ1-5|-|TRBV7-2
CASSVQGREPQHF
TGTGCCAGCAGCGTCCAGGGGCGGGAGCCCCAGCATTTT